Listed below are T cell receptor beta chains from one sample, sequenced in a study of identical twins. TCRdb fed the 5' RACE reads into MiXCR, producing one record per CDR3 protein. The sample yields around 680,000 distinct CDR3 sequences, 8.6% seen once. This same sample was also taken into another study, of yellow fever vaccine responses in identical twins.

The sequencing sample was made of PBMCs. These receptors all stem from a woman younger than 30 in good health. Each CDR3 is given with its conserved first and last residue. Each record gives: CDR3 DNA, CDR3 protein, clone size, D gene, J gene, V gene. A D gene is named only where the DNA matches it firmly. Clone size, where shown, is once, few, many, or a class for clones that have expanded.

TGTGCCAGCAGCTTAGTGGTTTGGGGCACAGATACGCAGTATTTT CASSLVVWGTDTQYF . . TRBJ2-3 TRBV7-2
TGTGCCAGTAGTCAGGTCCCCAGGGGATTTGACACTGAAGCTTTCTTT CASSQVPRGFDTEAFF . . TRBJ1-1 TRBV19
TGTGCCAGCAAACAGGGGCCTGAGACCCAGTACTTC CASKQGPETQYF few . TRBJ2-5 TRBV21-1
TGTGCCAGCAGTTTAGGGTTTCCCTCAGGGTTAGTGGAGACCCAGTACTTC CASSLGFPSGLVETQYF . . TRBJ2-5 TRBV28
TGCAGTGCTAGAGATGTCGGGGGATCGTACACCGGGGAGCTGTTTTTT CSARDVGGSYTGELFF . . TRBJ2-2 TRBV20-1
TGTGCCAGTAGTACGACGCTGGGCCCGGACATTCAGTACTTC CASSTTLGPDIQYF . . TRBJ2-4 TRBV19
TGTGCCAGCAGTTACTCGGCGGGAGGAGGGAACACCGGGGAGCTGTTTTTT CASSYSAGGGNTGELFF many TRBD2 TRBJ2-2 TRBV6-2/TRBV6-3
TGTGCCAGCAGTAAGGAGATCTCCTACAATGAGCAGTTCTTC CASSKEISYNEQFF many . TRBJ2-1 TRBV11-2
TGTGCCAGCAGTGAAGCCGTACGGGCCGGGGAGCTGTTTTTT CASSEAVRAGELFF few . TRBJ2-2 TRBV6-1
TGCGCCAGCAGGCCGACGACTAGTTCGGGAGGTGGTAGCACAGATACGCAGTATTTT CASRPTTSSGGGSTDTQYF many TRBD2 TRBJ2-3 TRBV4-1
TGTGCCATCAGTGAGTCCGGTCTAGTTCTGGAGACCCAGTACTTC CAISESGLVLETQYF . . TRBJ2-5 TRBV10-3
TGTGCCAGCACCATTCGAGGCCAGTACCAAGAGACCCAGTACTTC CASTIRGQYQETQYF few . TRBJ2-5 TRBV13
TGTGCCAGCAGAGCCCGGGACAGGCGCACAGATACGCAGTATTTT CASRARDRRTDTQYF few TRBD1 TRBJ2-3 TRBV3-1
TGTGCCAGCAGTGTCAGGGAGGCGGGGGGCTACACCTTC CASSVREAGGYTF . . TRBJ1-2 TRBV12-3/TRBV12-4